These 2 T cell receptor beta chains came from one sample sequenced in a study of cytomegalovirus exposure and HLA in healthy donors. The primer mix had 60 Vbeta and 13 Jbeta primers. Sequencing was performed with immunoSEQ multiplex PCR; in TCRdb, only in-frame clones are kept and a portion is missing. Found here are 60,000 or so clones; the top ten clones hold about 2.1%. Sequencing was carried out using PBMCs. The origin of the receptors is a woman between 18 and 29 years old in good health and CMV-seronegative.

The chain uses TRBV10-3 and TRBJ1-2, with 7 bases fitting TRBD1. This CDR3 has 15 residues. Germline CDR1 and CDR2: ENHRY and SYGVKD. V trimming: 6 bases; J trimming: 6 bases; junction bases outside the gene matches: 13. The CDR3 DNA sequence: TGTGCCATCAGGCGACAGGGTTCCGACTTTCATGGCTACACCTTC. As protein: CAIRRQGSDFHGYTF.

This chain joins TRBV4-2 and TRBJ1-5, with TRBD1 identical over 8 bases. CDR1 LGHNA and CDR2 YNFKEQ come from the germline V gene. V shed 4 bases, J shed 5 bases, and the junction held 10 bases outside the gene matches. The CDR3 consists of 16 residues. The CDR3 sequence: CASSRTDRGRDQPQHF. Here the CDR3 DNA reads TGTGCCAGCAGCCGGACCGACAGGGGACGGGATCAGCCCCAGCATTTT.